One and the same sample provided the 2 T cell receptor beta chains below, sequenced in a study of cytomegalovirus exposure and HLA in healthy donors. PCR amplification relied on 60 Vbeta primers (plus 13 Jbeta primers). This table comes from immunoSEQ multiplex PCR, and its TCRdb copy is limited to in-frame clones, with some not included. The sample contains roughly 150,000 clones, 83% of which appear only once. Sequenced input: PBMCs. These receptor sequences come from a man aged 50 to 60 in good health and CMV-seropositive.

The J gene is TRBJ1-2, the V gene TRBV27; D might be TRBD1 (5 bases). The germline V gene has CDR1 MNHEY and CDR2 SMNVEV (reference sequence). The CDR3 spans 13 residues. Trimming cost V 2 bases and J 4 bases, with 8 bases left between them. CDR3 in amino acids: CASSLRRGYGYTF. The DNA for the CDR3 is TGTGCCAGCAGTTTAAGGAGGGGCTATGGCTACACCTTC.

The rearrangement uses TRBV19 and TRBJ2-5; possibly TRBD1 for D (5 bases). The V end was cut by 6 bases, the J end by 0 bases, with 14 bases between. This CDR3 is built from 15 residues. Looked up from germline, CDR1 is LNHDA and CDR2 is SQIVND (reference sequence). In DNA form, the CDR3 reads TGTGCCAGTAGAAAGGGGCAGACAAACCAAGAGACCCAGTACTTC. This encodes CASRKGQTNQETQYF. Variable domain in full (rest from reference TRBV19 and TRBJ2-5): DGGITQSPKYLFRKEGQNVTLSCEQNLNHDAMYWYRQDPGQGLRLIYYSQIVNDFQKGDIAEGYSVSREKKESFPLTVTSAQKNPTAFYLCASRKGQTNQETQYFGPGTRLLVL.